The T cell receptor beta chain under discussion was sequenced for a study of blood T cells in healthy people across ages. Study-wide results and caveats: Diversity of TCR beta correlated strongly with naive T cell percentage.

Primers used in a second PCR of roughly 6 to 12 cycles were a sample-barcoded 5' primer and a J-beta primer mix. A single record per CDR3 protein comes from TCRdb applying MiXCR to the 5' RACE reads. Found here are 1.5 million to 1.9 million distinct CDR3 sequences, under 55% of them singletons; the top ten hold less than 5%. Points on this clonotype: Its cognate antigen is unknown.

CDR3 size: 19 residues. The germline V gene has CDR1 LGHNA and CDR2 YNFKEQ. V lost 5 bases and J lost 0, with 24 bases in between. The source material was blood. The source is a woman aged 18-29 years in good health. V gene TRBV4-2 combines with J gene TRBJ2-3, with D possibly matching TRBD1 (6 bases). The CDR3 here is CASSSVIRTLRGSTDTQYF. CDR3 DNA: TGTGCCAGCAGCTCTGTCATACGGACTCTCAGGGGTAGCACAGATACGCAGTATTTT.